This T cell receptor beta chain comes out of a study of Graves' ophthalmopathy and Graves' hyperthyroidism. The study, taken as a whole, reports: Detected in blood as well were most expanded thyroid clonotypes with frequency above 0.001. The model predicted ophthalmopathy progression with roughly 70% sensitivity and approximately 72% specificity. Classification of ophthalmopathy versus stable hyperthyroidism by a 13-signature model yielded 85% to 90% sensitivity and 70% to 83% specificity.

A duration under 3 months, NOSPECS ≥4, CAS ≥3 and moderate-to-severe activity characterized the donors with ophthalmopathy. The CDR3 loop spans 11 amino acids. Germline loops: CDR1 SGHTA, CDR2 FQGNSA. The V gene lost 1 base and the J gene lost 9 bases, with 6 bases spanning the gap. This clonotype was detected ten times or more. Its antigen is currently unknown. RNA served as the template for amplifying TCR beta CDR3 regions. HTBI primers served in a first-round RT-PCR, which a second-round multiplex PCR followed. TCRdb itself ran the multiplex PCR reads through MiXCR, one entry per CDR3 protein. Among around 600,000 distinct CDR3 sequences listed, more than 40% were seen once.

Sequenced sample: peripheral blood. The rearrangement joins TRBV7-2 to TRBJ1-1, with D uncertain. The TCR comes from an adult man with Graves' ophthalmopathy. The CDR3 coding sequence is TGTGCCAGCAGCTTAGGGGATCAAGCTTTCTTT. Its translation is CASSLGDQAFF.